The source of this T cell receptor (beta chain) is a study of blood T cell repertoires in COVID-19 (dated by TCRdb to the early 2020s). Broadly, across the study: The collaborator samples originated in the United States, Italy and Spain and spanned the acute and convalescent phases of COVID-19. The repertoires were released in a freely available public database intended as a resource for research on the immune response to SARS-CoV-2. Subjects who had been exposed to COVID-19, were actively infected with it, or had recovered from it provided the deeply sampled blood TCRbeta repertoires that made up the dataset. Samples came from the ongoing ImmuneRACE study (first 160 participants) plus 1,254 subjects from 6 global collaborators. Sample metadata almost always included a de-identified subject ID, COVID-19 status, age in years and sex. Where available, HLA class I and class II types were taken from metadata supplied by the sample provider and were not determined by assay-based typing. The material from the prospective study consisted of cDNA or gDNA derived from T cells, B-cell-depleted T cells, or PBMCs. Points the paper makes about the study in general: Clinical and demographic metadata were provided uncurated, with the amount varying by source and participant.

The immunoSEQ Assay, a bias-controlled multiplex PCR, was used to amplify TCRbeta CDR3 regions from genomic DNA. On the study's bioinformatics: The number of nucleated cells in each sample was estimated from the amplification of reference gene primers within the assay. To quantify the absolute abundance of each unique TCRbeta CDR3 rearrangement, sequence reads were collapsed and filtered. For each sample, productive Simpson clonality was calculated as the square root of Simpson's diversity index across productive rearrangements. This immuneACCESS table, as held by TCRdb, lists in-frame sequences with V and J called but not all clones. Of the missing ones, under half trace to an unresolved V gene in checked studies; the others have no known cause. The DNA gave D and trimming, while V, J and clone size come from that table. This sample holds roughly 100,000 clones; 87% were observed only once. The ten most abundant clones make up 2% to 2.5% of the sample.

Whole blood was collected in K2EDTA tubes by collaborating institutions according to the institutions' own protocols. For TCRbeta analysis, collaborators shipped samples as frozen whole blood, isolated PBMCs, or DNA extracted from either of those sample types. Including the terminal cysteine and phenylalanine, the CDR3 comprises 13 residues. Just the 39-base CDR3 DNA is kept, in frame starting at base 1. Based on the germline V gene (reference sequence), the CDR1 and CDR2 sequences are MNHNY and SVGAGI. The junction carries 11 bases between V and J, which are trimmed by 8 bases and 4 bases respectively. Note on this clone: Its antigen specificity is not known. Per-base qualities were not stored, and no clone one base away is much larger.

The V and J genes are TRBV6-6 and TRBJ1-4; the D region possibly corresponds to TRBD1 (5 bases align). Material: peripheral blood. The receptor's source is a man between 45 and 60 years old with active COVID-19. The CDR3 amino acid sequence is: CASRGGGNEKLFF. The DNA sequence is TGTGCCAGCCGGGGCGGGGGTAATGAAAAACTGTTTTTT.